This T cell receptor (beta chain) was documented in a study of OX40 agonist ivuxolimab in advanced cancers. Turning to the study itself: Past anti-PD-1, anti-PD-L1 or anti-CTLA-4 therapy was accepted, and around 40% had received some. Two patients with cutaneous melanoma and one with hepatocellular carcinoma, three in total, showed partial responses.

Generated by immunoSEQ multiplex PCR, the TCRdb table keeps only in-frame clones and is missing some. Of over 75,000 clones in the sample, about 92% are singletons; the top ten hold 1.5% to 2%. The sequencing used CD4+ or CD8+ T cells sorted from blood, collected in a trial of the OX40 agonist ivuxolimab. This sequence was found in an adult with an advanced solid tumor such as melanoma, head and neck, liver or kidney cancer.

CDR3 DNA sequence: TGTGCCAGCAGCTTAAATACAGGGCGCACCGGGGAGCTGTTTTTT. Encoded protein: CASSLNTGRTGELFF. The chain couples TRBV11-2 to TRBJ2-2; D may be TRBD1 (6 bases). Germline CDR1 and CDR2: SGHAT and FQNNGV. CDR3 size: 15 residues. V was trimmed by 2 bases and J by 4 bases, leaving 11 bases between them.